This entry lists 9 T cell receptor beta chains sequenced from one sample in a study of cytomegalovirus exposure and HLA in healthy donors. Primers: 60 Vbeta forward and 13 Jbeta reverse. Here immunoSEQ multiplex PCR was the method, and the copy in TCRdb shows in-frame clones only, minus some. The table lists roughly 130,000 clones, roughly 70% of them singletons. Sample: PBMCs. The receptors originated from a middle-aged woman in good health and CMV-seropositive.

The count of this clone is one. The chain is built from TRBV5-4 and TRBJ2-1; 7 bases align to TRBD2. V lost 4 bases to trimming and J lost 3 bases; unmatched junction nucleotides: 7. Germline assignment: CDR1 SGHNT and CDR2 YYREEE (reference sequence). This CDR3 region has 15 residues. CDR3 residues: CASSPEAGVYNEQFF. The DNA for the CDR3 is TGTGCCAGCAGCCCGGAGGCGGGAGTCTACAATGAGCAGTTCTTC.

The table lists this clone with a few counts. J is TRBJ1-2 and V is TRBV29-1; possible D gene TRBD1, 5 bases. CDR1 and CDR2 (germline): SQVTM, ANQGSEA. Trimming pared 6 bases from V and 2 bases from J, leaving 10 bases between. There are 12 residues in the CDR3. CDR3 sequence reads: CSVTTGNYGYTF. In DNA form, the CDR3 reads TGCAGCGTAACTACAGGAAACTATGGCTACACCTTC.

This clone appeared a few times. The chain couples TRBV10-3 to TRBJ2-2; TRBD2 aligns across 11 bases. Trimming removed 3 bases from V and 7 bases from J; junction bases left unmatched: 4. The CDR3 spans 15 residues. Germline V lookup: CDR1 ENHRY, CDR2 SYGVKD. The CDR3 here is CAISDSGGASGELFF. CDR3 sequence (DNA): TGTGCCATCAGTGATAGCGGGGGGGCGAGCGGGGAGCTGTTTTTT.

J is TRBJ2-7 and V is TRBV6-4, with 8 nucleotides matching TRBD2. CDR3 length equals 12 residues. With V trimmed by 6 bases and J by 9 bases, 7 bases remained unmatched. CDR1 MRHNA and CDR2 SNTAGT come from the germline V gene. The DNA for the CDR3 is TGTGCCAGCAGCGCGGGACTAGGATCGCAGTACTTC. Its protein is CASSAGLGSQYF.

This chain uses TRBV10-3 with TRBJ1-2; the match to TRBD1 covers 11 bases. Losses at the gene ends were 3 bases for V and 7 bases for J; bases not matched to a gene: 7. The CDR3 loop spans 15 amino acids. Germline CDR1 is ENHRY and CDR2 is SYGVKD. Here the CDR3 reads CAISDPDRGPSGYTF. The CDR3 region has the DNA TGTGCCATCAGTGACCCGGACAGGGGGCCGAGTGGCTACACCTTC.

This chain links TRBV6-4 with TRBJ2-1, with TRBD2 matching over 7 bases. Looked up from germline, CDR1 is MRHNA and CDR2 is SNTAGT. V dropped 4 bases and J dropped 0; count of bases not matched to a gene: 3. The CDR3 is made up of 15 amino acids. CDR3 sequence (DNA): TGTGCCAGCAGTGTCGGGGGGAGCTCCTACAATGAGCAGTTCTTC. Translating gives CASSVGGSSYNEQFF.

In DNA, the CDR3 is TGTGCCAGCAGCCCCTCAGGGGGCCGTGAGACCCAGTACTTC. It is translated as CASSPSGGRETQYF. V gene TRBV7-3 combines with J gene TRBJ2-5; 8 nucleotides agree with TRBD1. V gave up 5 bases and J gave up 5 bases; unmatched junction bases: 7. The germline CDR1 and CDR2 sequences are SGHTA and FQGTGA. The CDR3 extends over 14 amino acids.

This clone has just one count. V usage is TRBV27 and J usage is TRBJ2-6, with D perhaps matching TRBD1 (5 bases). The CDR3 is 13 residues long. Germline CDR1 is MNHEY and CDR2 is SMNVEV (reference sequence). The V gene lost 4 bases and the J gene lost 15 bases, with 16 bases spanning the gap. In DNA, the CDR3 is TGTGCCAGCAGTTATAAGACAGATCGGCACCTGACTTTC. It translates to CASSYKTDRHLTF.

The chain uses TRBV2 and TRBJ2-1; weak D call: TRBD2 (5 bases). The ends were cut back, 7 bases at V and 4 bases at J, with 14 bases in the middle. This CDR3 spans 14 amino acids. The germline CDR1 and CDR2 sequences are SNHLY and FYNNEI. The CDR3 reads CASTRVPGYNEQFF. As DNA, the CDR3 is TGTGCCAGCACGAGGGTCCCGGGTTACAATGAGCAGTTCTTC.